The 26 T cell receptor beta chains presented below share a single source sample, sequenced in a study of blood T cell repertoires in COVID-19. Using immunoSEQ multiplex PCR, the repertoire was profiled, and TCRdb retains in-frame clones only, with some absent. The sample includes 100,000 or so clones, around 66% of them seen just once. Material for sequencing was peripheral blood. Receptor source: a man older than 75 with acute or convalescent COVID-19.

The rearrangement uses TRBV15 and TRBJ2-5; 13 bases agree with TRBD2. CDR3 length: 16 residues. J gave up 10 bases and V 0 bases, and 8 bases lay outside the gene matches. From germline, CDR1 is LNHNV and CDR2 YYDKDF (reference sequence). CDR3 loop: CATSRDLGLAGLVQYF. The CDR3, as DNA: TGTGCCACCAGCAGAGATCTGGGACTAGCGGGATTGGTCCAGTACTTC.

V and J are TRBV19 and TRBJ2-5; a possible D gene is TRBD1 (6 bases). The V end lost 10 bases, the J end lost 1 base, and 22 bases lay between the germline ends. The CDR3 covers 16 residues. Germline loops: CDR1 LNHDA, CDR2 SQIVND (reference sequence). CDR3 amino acids: CATADRVQGTQETQYF. The CDR3 DNA reads TGTGCCACCGCCGACCGGGTGCAGGGGACCCAAGAGACCCAGTACTTC. The variable domain in full, completed from reference TRBV19 and TRBJ2-5, reads DGGITQSPKYLFRKEGQNVTLSCEQNLNHDAMYWYRQDPGQGLRLIYYSQIVNDFQKGDIAEGYSVSREKKESFPLTVTSAQKNPTAFYLCATADRVQGTQETQYFGPGTRLLVL.

In its sample, this clone was seen a few times. V is TRBV27 and J is TRBJ2-3; D is possibly TRBD2 (5 bases). Trimming removed 7 bases from V and 0 bases from J, with 11 bases in between. The germline V gene has CDR1 MNHEY and CDR2 SMNVEV (reference sequence). The CDR3 is made up of 14 amino acids. The CDR3 protein is CASKAGASTDTQYF. The CDR3 DNA reads as TGTGCCAGCAAGGCGGGCGCTAGCACAGATACGCAGTATTTT.

The chain joins TRBV28 to TRBJ1-2; 7 nucleotides agree with TRBD1. Germline V gene data show CDR1 as MDHEN and CDR2 as SYDVKM. The CDR3 covers 13 residues. With V trimmed by 2 bases and J by 6 bases, 3 bases remained unmatched. CDR3 in DNA: TGTGCCAGCAGTTTAGGCAGGGGGAATGGCTACACCTTC. Its protein product is CASSLGRGNGYTF.

The V call is TRBV6-1, the J call TRBJ1-1, with 8 bases fitting TRBD1. V dropped 5 bases and J dropped 6; count of bases not matched to a gene: 11. The CDR3 is 15 amino acids. The germline V gene has CDR1 MNHNS and CDR2 SASEGT. CDR3 coding DNA: TGTGCCAGCAGTACGGCCTTCAGGGGGCAGGCTGAAGCTTTCTTT. This sequence encodes CASSTAFRGQAEAFF.

The gene calls are TRBV27 and TRBJ2-1; D is perhaps TRBD2 (6 bases). The germline V gene has CDR1 MNHEY and CDR2 SMNVEV (reference sequence). The CDR3 sequence is 19 residues long. Between the trimmed V and J ends, which lost 3 bases and 1 base, there was a span of 22 bases. The CDR3 DNA follows: TGTGCCAGCAGTTTTGGAAGTAGCGGCAGAAGGGGATCCTACAATGAGCAGTTCTTC. Amino acids: CASSFGSSGRRGSYNEQFF.

The chain links TRBV9 to TRBJ2-1, with D unclear. Trimming pared 3 bases from V and 8 bases from J, leaving 6 bases between. Looked up from germline, CDR1 is SGDLS and CDR2 is YYNGEE. The CDR3 loop spans 11 amino acids. In DNA, the CDR3 is TGTGCCAGCAGCGATGGGCATGAGCAGTTCTTC. This codes for CASSDGHEQFF.

J is TRBJ2-5 and V is TRBV14, with TRBD2 identical over 8 bases. The CDR3 is made up of 18 amino acids. V lost 5 bases to trimming and J lost 4 bases; unmatched junction nucleotides: 18. Germline CDR1 reads SGHDN; CDR2 reads FVKESK. The CDR3 spells CASSGGVAEAGVRETQYF. Here the CDR3 DNA reads TGTGCCAGCAGCGGGGGGGTCGCCGAAGCGGGAGTTAGAGAGACCCAGTACTTC.

V usage is TRBV19 and J usage is TRBJ1-5; D gene ambiguous. CDR1 LNHDA and CDR2 SQIVND come from the germline V gene (reference sequence). Trimming stripped 3 bases from V and 0 bases from J, with 15 bases between. CDR3 length: 17 amino acids. Written as DNA, the CDR3 is TGTGCCAGTAGTATGGAACGGACTGATTATAGCAATCAGCCCCAGCATTTT. Encoded protein: CASSMERTDYSNQPQHF.

V usage is TRBV7-9 and J usage is TRBJ2-5; 9 positions agree with TRBD2. The junction had 7 bases not matched to a gene; V was cut back by 4 bases and J by 1 base. CDR1 and CDR2 from the germline V gene are SEHNR and FQNEAQ (reference sequence). The CDR3 loop spans 16 amino acids. DNA for the CDR3: TGTGCCAGCAGCTCCCGACTAGCGGAGTTCCAAGAGACCCAGTACTTC. As protein: CASSSRLAEFQETQYF.

The V call is TRBV19, the J call TRBJ2-7; 10 nucleotides align to TRBD1. The ends lost 1 base at V and 5 bases at J; junction bases unmatched: 2. This CDR3 is 14 amino acids long. Germline-derived CDR1 and CDR2 are LNHDA and SQIVND (reference sequence). The CDR3 here is CASSIVGTGDEQYF. In DNA form, the CDR3 reads TGTGCCAGTAGTATAGTCGGGACAGGGGACGAGCAGTACTTC.

This clone was detected only once. CDR3 residues: CATQAYEGVGYTF. For the CDR3, the DNA is TGTGCCACCCAAGCTTACGAAGGGGTCGGCTACACCTTC. The chain links TRBV27 to TRBJ1-2, with D possibly being TRBD1 (5 bases). The CDR3 totals 13 residues. Germline CDR1 MNHEY, CDR2 SMNVEV (reference sequence). V lost 10 bases and J lost 8, with 20 bases in between.

The chain uses TRBV25-1 and TRBJ1-1; tentatively, D is TRBD1 (5 bases). The CDR3 is 14 amino acids. Looked up from germline, CDR1 is MGHDK and CDR2 is SYGVNS. V lost 9 bases, J lost 5 bases, and 19 bases lay in between. Here the CDR3 DNA reads TGTGCCAGTTCTCCCAGGGTAGGAGGGACTGAAGCTTTCTTT. This encodes CASSPRVGGTEAFF.

J is TRBJ2-1 and V is TRBV2, with D maybe TRBD1 (6 bases). The germline gives CDR1 SNHLY, CDR2 FYNNEI. This CDR3 spans 16 amino acids. V lost 6 bases and J lost 8, with 23 bases in between. The CDR3 DNA follows: TGTGCCAGCAGGGGGACCACAGGGATTGGGTGGGATGAGCAGTTCTTC. Translated, it gives CASRGTTGIGWDEQFF.

The chain combines TRBV27 with TRBJ2-2, with a weak D call TRBD2 (5 bases). Germline V lookup: CDR1 MNHEY, CDR2 SMNVEV (reference sequence). The length of the CDR3 is 17 residues. V was cut by 5 bases and J by 5 bases, with 21 bases left in between. DNA of the CDR3: TGTGCCAGCAGTCGCCCACCCAGCGGCGGAAAGACCGGGGAGCTGTTTTTT. This codes for CASSRPPSGGKTGELFF.

The V gene is TRBV24-1, the J gene TRBJ2-3; D ambiguous. Between the trimmed V and J ends, which lost 4 bases and 1 base, there was a span of 8 bases. The germline CDR1 and CDR2 sequences are KGHDR and SFDVKD. The CDR3 has 14 residues. DNA of the CDR3: TGTGCCACCAGTGACGCTCGGGGCACAGATACGCAGTATTTT. Residues: CATSDARGTDTQYF.

The CDR3 region has the DNA TGTGCCAGTAGTATAGATCACAGCTCGAACACTGAAGCTTTCTTT. Translating gives CASSIDHSSNTEAFF. V usage is TRBV19 and J usage is TRBJ1-1; D unresolved. From germline, CDR1 is LNHDA and CDR2 SQIVND (reference sequence). The CDR3 is 15 amino acids. The V end lost 0 bases, the J end lost 1 base, and 9 bases lay between the germline ends.

The chain carries TRBV28 and TRBJ2-3, with D hard to call. CDR1 and CDR2 (germline): MDHEN, SYDVKM. The CDR3 consists of 13 residues. V was pared by 2 bases and J by 2 bases, with 5 bases between. The CDR3 region is CASSLPSTDTQYF. Written as DNA, the CDR3 is TGTGCCAGCAGTTTACCATCCACAGATACGCAGTATTTT.

This sequence joins TRBV7-2 and TRBJ2-2, with TRBD1 matching over 8 bases. The trim removed 5 bases at V and 7 bases at J, leaving 9 bases unmatched. Germline CDR1 reads SGHTA; CDR2 reads FQGNSA. CDR3 length: 15 residues. The CDR3 DNA follows: TGTGCCAGCAGCCCGGCGGACAGGGTTGACGGGGAGCTGTTTTTT. It encodes CASSPADRVDGELFF.

As DNA, the CDR3 is TGTGCCACAGGGACTAGCGGGAGTTTGGGGAGAGATACGCAGTATTTT. Amino acid sequence: CATGTSGSLGRDTQYF. The chain recombines TRBV7-9 with TRBJ2-3, with TRBD2 matching 14 bases. The trim removed 10 bases at V and 5 bases at J, leaving 11 bases unmatched. CDR3 size: 16 residues. The germline CDR1 and CDR2 sequences are SEHNR and FQNEAQ (reference sequence).

The chain combines TRBV18 with TRBJ2-5; TRBD1 matches at 7 bases. Trimming removed 3 bases from V and 4 bases from J; junction bases left unmatched: 5. Germline values: CDR1 KGHSH, CDR2 LQKENI. The CDR3 totals 14 residues. The CDR3 reads CASSPPTGRETQYF. Here the CDR3 DNA reads TGTGCCAGCTCACCCCCGACAGGGAGAGAGACCCAGTACTTC.

V is TRBV2 and J is TRBJ1-1; 10 bases line up with TRBD1. There are 16 residues in the CDR3. CDR1 is SNHLY and CDR2 is FYNNEI in the germline V gene. The V segment lost 8 bases and the J segment 3 bases; nucleotides outside the gene matches: 12. For the CDR3, the DNA is TGTGCCAGCGGAGCACCGGGACAGGGGACTGACACTGAAGCTTTCTTT. Translated, it gives CASGAPGQGTDTEAFF.

The V and J genes are TRBV5-4 and TRBJ2-7; 7 bases are a match to TRBD2. J was trimmed by 2 bases and V by 5 bases; bases with no gene match: 10. The CDR3 totals 15 residues. The germline V gene encodes CDR1 SGHNT and CDR2 YYREEE (reference sequence). For the CDR3, the DNA is TGTGCCAGCAGTCCGGGGAGGGAATCCCCCTACGAGCAGTACTTC. It yields the protein CASSPGRESPYEQYF.

The CDR3 DNA follows: TGTGCCAGCAGTTACGGGCAGGGTACGTTCTTC. Encoded protein: CASSYGQGTFF. V usage is TRBV6-2 or TRBV6-3 and J usage is TRBJ2-1, with D tentatively TRBD1 (5 bases). V lost 2 bases, J lost 15 bases, and 11 bases lay in between. Germline V gives CDR1 MNHEY, CDR2 SVGEGT. The CDR3 is 11 amino acids.

This clone was observed a handful of times. The chain carries TRBV7-2 and TRBJ1-6; 7 bases match TRBD1. V lost 4 bases, J lost 7 bases, and 1 base stayed unmatched. Germline V gives CDR1 SGHTA, CDR2 FQGNSA. This CDR3 spans 13 amino acids. The CDR3 loop reads CASSSTGNSPLHF. In nucleotides, the CDR3 is TGTGCCAGCAGCTCGACAGGGAATTCACCCCTCCACTTT.

The chain is built from TRBV24-1 and TRBJ2-5; possibly TRBD2 for D (6 bases). Germline V gene sequence: CDR1 KGHDR, CDR2 SFDVKD. Trimming stripped 1 base from V and 0 bases from J, with 11 bases between. The CDR3 loop spans 16 amino acids. The CDR3 nucleotides read TGTGCCACCAGTGATTTAGGAGGGCCCGACCAAGAGACCCAGTACTTC. Translation gives CATSDLGGPDQETQYF.